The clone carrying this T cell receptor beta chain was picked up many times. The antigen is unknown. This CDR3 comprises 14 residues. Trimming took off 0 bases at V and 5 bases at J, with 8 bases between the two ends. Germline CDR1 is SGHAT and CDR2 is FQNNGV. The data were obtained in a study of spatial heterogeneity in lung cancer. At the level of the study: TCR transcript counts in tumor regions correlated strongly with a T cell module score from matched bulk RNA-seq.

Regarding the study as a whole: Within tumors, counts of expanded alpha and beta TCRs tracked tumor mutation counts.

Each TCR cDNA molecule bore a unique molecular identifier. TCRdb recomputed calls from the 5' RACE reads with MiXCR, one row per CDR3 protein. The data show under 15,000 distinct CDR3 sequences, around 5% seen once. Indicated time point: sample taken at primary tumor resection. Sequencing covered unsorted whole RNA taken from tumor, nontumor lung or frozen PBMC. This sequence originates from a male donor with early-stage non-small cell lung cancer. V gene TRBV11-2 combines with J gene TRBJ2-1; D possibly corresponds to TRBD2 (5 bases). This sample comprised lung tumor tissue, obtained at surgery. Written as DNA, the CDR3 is TGTGCCAGCAGCTTAGAGGCTAGCAACAATGAGCAGTTCTTC. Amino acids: CASSLEASNNEQFF.